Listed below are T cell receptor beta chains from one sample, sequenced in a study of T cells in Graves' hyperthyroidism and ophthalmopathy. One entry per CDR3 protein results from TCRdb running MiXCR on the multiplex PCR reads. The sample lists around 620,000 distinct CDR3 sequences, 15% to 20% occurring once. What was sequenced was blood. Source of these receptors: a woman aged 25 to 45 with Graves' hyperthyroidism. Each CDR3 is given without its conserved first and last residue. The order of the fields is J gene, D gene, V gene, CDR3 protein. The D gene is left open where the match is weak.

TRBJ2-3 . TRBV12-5 ASGFGVADTQY
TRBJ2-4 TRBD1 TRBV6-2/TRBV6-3 ASSYDPTGVVFGENIQY
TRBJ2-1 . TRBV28 ASSPPPGASSYNEQF
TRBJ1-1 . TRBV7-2 ASRSGLLNTEAF
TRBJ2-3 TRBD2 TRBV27 ASSSLAGGPPDTQY
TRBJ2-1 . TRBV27 ASSLSGTPSYNEQF
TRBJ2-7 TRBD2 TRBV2 ASRDGGGSYEQY
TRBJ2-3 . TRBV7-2 ASKGVQWDTQY
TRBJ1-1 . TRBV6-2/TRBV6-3 ASSYEIRPMSEAF
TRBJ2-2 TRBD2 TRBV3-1 ASSQVGRASGELF
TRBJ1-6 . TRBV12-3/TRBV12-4 ASSDQGYSPLH
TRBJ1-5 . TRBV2 ASSLREGEGNQPQH
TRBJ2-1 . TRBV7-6 ASSLGGDGDEQF
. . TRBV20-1 SASSLVYEQF
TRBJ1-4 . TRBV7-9 ASSPGREKLF
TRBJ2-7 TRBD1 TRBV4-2 ASSQSFRGQGYEQY
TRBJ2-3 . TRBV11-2 ASSSGQTSTDTQY
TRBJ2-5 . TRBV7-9 ASKRDIQETQY
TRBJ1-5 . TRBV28 ASGRWPKRDNQPQH
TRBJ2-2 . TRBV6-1 ASSDQLGGELF
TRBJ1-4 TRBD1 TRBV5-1 ASAPGQGADLMNEKLF
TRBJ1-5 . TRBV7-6 ASSLASAGDQPQH
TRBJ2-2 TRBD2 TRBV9 AGSVDGGGTGELF
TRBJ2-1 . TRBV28 ASSYYNNEQF
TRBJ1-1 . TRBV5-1 ASSLGGGLGAF
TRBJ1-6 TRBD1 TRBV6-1 ASSSSGGYSPLH
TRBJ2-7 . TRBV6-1 ASSRSRANYEQY
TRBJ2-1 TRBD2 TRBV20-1 SARSPATSGRVTGNNEQF
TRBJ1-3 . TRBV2 ASREDRVGNTIY
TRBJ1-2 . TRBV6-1 ASSETGFGGYT
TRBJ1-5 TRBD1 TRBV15 ATSRGTGGHQPQH
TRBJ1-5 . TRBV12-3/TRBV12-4 ASSGGARPQH
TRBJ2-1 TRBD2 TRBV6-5 ASSYSGTNINEQF
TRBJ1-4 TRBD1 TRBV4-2 ASSRGQVDEKLF
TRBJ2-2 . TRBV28 ASSLHGTPNTGELF
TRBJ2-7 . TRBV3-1 ASSQDGYEQY
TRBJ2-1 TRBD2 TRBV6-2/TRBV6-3 ASNVGTSGAYNEQF
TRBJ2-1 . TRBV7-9 ASSPSSPLSSYNEQF
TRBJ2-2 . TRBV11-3 ASSFFSTGELF
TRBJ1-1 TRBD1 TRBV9 ASSIQGQPNTEAF
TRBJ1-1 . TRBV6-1 ASSPRKWGTHNTEAF
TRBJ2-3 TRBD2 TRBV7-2 ASSLVAGELDTQY
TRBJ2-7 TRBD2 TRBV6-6 ASSYTGPGGSEQY
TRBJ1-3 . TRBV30 AWSVIGERNTIY
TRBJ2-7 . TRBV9 ASTRVRSSYEQY
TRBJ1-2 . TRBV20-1 SARGRRAHYGYT
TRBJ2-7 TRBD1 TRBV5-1 ASSGPGTGNTYEQY
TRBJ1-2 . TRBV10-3 AISPDGEGYT
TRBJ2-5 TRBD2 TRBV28 ASSTGLAGVAETQY
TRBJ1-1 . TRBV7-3 ASSVGVRTEAF
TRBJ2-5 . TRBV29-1 SVGTDNGRRETQY
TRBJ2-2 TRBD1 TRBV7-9 ASSVLGQGASGELF
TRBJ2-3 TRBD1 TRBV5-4 ASSKGQTGDTQY
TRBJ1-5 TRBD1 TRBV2 ASGGQGGDQPQH
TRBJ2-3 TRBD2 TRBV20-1 SARKLASTDTQY
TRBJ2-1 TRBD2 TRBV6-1 ASSRASGGAYNEQF
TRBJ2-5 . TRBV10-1 ASSESMGRPETQY